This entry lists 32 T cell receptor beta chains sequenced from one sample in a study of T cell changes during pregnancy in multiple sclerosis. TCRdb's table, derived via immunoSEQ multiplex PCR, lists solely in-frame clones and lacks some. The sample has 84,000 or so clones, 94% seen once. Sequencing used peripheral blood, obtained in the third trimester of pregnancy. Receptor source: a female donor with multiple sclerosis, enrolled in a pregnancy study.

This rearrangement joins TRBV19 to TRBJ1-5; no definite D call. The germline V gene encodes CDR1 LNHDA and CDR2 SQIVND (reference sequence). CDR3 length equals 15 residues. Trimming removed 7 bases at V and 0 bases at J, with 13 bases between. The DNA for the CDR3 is TGTGCCAGTATACCTTATTTCGGTAGCAATCAGCCCCAGCATTTT. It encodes CASIPYFGSNQPQHF.

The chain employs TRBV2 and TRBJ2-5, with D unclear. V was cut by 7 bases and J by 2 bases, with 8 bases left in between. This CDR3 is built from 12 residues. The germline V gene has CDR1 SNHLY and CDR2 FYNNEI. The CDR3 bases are TGTGCCAGCACCGGGTGGCAAGAGACCCAGTACTTC. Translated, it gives CASTGWQETQYF.

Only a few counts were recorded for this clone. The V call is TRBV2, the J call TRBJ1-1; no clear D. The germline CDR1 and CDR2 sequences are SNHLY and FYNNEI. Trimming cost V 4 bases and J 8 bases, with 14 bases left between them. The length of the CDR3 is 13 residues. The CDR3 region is CASSGAGAREAFF. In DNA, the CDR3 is TGTGCCAGCAGTGGAGCAGGAGCCAGAGAAGCTTTCTTT.

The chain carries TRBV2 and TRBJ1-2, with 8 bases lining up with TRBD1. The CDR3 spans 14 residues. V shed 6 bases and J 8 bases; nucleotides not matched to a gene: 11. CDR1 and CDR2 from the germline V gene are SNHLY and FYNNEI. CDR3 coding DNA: TGTGCCAGCAGCGGGGGGACAGGCCCCATGGGCTACACCTTC. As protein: CASSGGTGPMGYTF.

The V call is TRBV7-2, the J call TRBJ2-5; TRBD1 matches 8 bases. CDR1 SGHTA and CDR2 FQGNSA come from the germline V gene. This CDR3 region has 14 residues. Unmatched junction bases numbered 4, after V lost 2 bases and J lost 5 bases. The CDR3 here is CASSLQGAGETQYF. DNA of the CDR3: TGTGCCAGCAGCTTACAGGGGGCCGGGGAGACCCAGTACTTC.

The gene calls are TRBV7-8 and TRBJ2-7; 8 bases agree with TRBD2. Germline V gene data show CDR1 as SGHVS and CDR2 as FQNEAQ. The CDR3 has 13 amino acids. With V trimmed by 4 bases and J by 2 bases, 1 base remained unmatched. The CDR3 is CASSSGGPYEQYF. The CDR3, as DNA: TGTGCCAGCAGCTCGGGGGGGCCCTACGAGCAGTACTTC.

The CDR3, as DNA: TGCGCCAGCAGCTCCAGAGGACAAGCAAACACCATATATTTT. This codes for CASSSRGQANTIYF. V usage is TRBV5-1 and J usage is TRBJ1-3; tentatively, D is TRBD1 (5 bases). Per germline, CDR1 SGHRS and CDR2 YFSETQ. V lost 3 bases and J lost 6, with 13 bases in between. The CDR3 spans 14 residues.

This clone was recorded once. The CDR3 is CSVERGGSTEAFF. The CDR3 bases are TGCAGCGTTGAAAGGGGAGGAAGCACTGAAGCTTTCTTT. J is TRBJ1-1 and V is TRBV29-1; D is possibly TRBD1 (5 bases). CDR1 and CDR2 (germline): SQVTM, ANQGSEA. V lost 2 bases to trimming and J lost 4 bases, with 11 bases between them. This CDR3 region has 13 residues.

The CDR3 region has the DNA TGTGCCAGCAGCTCGACAGGGAACACGGGCACTGAAGCTTTCTTT. Its protein is CASSSTGNTGTEAFF. This sequence joins TRBV9 and TRBJ1-1, with 7 bases that match TRBD1. J gave up 4 bases and V 4 bases, and 10 bases lay outside the gene matches. This CDR3 is 15 amino acids long. Germline CDR1 SGDLS, CDR2 YYNGEE.

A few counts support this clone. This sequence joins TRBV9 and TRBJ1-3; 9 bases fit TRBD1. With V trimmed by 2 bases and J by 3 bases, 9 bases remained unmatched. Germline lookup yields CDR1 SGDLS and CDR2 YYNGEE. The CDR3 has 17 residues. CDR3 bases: TGTGCCAGCAGCGTGGGACAGGGTTCGGTGGTTGGAAACACCATATATTTT. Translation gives CASSVGQGSVVGNTIYF.

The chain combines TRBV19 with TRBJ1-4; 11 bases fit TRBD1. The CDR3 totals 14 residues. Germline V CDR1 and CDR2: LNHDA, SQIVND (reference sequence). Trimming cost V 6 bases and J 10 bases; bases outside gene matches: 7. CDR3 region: CASSDPGQGVKLFF. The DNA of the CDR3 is TGTGCCAGTAGCGATCCGGGACAGGGGGTAAAACTGTTTTTT.

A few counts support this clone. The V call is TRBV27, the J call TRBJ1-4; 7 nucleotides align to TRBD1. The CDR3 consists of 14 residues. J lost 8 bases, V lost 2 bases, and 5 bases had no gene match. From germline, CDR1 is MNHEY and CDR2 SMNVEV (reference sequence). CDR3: CASSLVGGGEKLFF. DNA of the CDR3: TGTGCCAGCAGTTTAGTAGGGGGCGGGGAAAAACTGTTTTTT.

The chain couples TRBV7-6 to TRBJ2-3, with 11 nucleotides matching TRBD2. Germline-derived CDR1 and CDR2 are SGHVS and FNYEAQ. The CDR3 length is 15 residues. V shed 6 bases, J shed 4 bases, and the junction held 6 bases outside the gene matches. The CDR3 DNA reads TGTGCCAGCAGAACGACTAGCGGGGTGGCAGATACGCAGTATTTT. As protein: CASRTTSGVADTQYF.

The CDR3 DNA follows: TGTGCCTGGAGTGTAATGGCTAGCGGGGGACCTCAAGAGACCCAGTACTTC. This sequence encodes CAWSVMASGGPQETQYF. The chain combines TRBV30 with TRBJ2-5, with 10 positions matching TRBD2. The CDR3 consists of 17 residues. V was pared by 0 bases and J by 2 bases, with 9 bases of the junction left unmatched. The V gene's germline CDR1 is GTSNPN and CDR2 SVGIG (reference sequence).

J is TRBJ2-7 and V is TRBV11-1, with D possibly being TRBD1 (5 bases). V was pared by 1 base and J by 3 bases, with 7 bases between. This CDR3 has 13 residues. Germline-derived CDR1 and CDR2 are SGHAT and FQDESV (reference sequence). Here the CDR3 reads CASSLGGDYEQYF. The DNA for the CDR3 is TGTGCCAGCAGCTTAGGGGGCGACTACGAGCAGTACTTC. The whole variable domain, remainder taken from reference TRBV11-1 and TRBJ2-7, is EAEVAQSPRYKITEKSQAVAFWCDPISGHATLYWYRQILGQGPELLVQFQDESVVDDSQLPKDRFSAERLKGVDSTLKIQPAELGDSAMYLCASSLGGDYEQYFGPGTRLTVT.

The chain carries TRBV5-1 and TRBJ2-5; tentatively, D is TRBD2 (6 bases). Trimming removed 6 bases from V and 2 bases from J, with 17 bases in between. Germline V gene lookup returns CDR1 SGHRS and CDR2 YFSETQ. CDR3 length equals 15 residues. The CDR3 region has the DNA TGCGCCAGCAATCGTGGGAACAGCGGGCAAGAGACCCAGTACTTC. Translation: CASNRGNSGQETQYF.

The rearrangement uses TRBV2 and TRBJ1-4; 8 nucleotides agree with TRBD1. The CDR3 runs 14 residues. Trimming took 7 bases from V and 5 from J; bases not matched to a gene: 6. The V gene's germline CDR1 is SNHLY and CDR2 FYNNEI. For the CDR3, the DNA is TGTGCCAGCAAAGGTGGGACAGGAAATGAAAAACTGTTTTTT. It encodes CASKGGTGNEKLFF. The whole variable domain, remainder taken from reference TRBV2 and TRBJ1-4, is EPEVTQTPSHQVTQMGQEVILRCVPISNHLYFYWYRQILGQKVEFLVSFYNNEISEKSEIFDDQFSVERPDGSNFTLKIRSTKLEDSAMYFCASKGGTGNEKLFFGSGTQLSVL.

CDR3 amino acids: CAEVINRVRGGHYEQYF. The CDR3 DNA reads as TGTGCCGAGGTAATAAACAGGGTTCGGGGCGGGCACTACGAGCAGTACTTC. This chain joins TRBV6-7 and TRBJ2-7, with D possibly matching TRBD1 (6 bases). TRBV6-7 is sorted into the ORF group, with uncertain function. Trimming removed 11 bases at V and 3 bases at J, with 29 bases between. The CDR3 spans 17 residues.

This CDR3 reads CASSKGILEGANRQPQHF. CDR3 bases: TGTGCCAGCAGCAAGGGAATATTGGAGGGGGCGAACCGACAGCCCCAGCATTTT. This chain joins TRBV9 and TRBJ1-5, with 7 bases fitting TRBD1. With 4 bases clipped from V and 7 bases from J, the junction kept 20 bases outside the gene matches. The germline gives CDR1 SGDLS, CDR2 YYNGEE. The CDR3 runs 18 residues.

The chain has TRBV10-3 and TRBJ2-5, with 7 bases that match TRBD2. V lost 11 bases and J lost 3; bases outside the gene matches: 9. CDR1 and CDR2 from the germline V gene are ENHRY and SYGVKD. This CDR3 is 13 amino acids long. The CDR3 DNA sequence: TGTGCCGTAGGCGGGGGAGGCAAAGAGACCCAGTACTTC. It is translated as CAVGGGGKETQYF.

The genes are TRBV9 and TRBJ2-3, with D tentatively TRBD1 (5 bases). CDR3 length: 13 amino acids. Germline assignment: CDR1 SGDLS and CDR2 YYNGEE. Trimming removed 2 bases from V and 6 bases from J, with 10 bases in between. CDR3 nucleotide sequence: TGTGCCAGCAGCGTGGGGCTCGGGGATACGCAGTATTTT. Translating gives CASSVGLGDTQYF.

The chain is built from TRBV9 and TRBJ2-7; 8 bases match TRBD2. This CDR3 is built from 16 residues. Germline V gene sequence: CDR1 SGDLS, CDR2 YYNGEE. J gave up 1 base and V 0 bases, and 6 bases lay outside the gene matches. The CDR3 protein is CASSVASSGGSYEQYF. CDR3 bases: TGTGCCAGCAGCGTAGCTTCCAGCGGGGGTTCCTACGAGCAGTACTTC. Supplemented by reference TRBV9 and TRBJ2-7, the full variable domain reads DSGVTQTPKHLITATGQRVTLRCSPRSGDLSVYWYQQSLDQGLQFLIQYYNGEERAKGNILERFSAQQFPDLHSELNLSSLELGDSALYFCASSVASSGGSYEQYFGPGTRLTVT.

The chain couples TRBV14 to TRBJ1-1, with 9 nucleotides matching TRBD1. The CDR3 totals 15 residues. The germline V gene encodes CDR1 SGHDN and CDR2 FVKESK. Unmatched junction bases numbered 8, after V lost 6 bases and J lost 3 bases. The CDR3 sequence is CASSLRTGEHTEAFF. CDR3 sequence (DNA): TGTGCCAGCAGTCTGAGGACAGGGGAGCACACTGAAGCTTTCTTT. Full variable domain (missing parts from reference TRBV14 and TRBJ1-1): EAGVTQFPSHSVIEKGQTVTLRCDPISGHDNLYWYRRVMGKEIKFLLHFVKESKQDESGMPNNRFLAERTGGTYSTLKVQPAELEDSGVYFCASSLRTGEHTEAFFGQGTRLTVV.

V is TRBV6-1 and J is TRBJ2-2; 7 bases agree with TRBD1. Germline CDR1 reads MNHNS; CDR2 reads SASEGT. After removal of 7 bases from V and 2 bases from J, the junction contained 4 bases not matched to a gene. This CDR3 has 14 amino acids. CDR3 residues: CASIGQVNTGELFF. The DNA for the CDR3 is TGTGCCAGCATAGGACAGGTCAACACCGGGGAGCTGTTTTTT.

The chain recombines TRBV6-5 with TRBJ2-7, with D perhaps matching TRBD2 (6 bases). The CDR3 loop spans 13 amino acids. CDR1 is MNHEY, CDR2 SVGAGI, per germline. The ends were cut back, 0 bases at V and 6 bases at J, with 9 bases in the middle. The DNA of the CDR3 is TGTGCCAGCAGTTACTCGAGCGGGCGCGAGCAGTACTTC. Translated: CASSYSSGREQYF.

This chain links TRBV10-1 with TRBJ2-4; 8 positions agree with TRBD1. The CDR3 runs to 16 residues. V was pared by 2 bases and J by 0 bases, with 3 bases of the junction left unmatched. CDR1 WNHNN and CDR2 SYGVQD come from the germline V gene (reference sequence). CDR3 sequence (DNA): TGCGCCAGCAGTGAGGGCAGGGGGCTAGCCAAAAACATTCAGTACTTC. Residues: CASSEGRGLAKNIQYF.

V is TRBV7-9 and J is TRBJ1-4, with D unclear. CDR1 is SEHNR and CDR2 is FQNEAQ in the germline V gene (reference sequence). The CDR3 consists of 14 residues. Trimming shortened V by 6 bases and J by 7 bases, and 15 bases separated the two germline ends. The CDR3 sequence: CASSFREVGEKLFF. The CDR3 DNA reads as TGTGCCAGCAGTTTCCGGGAAGTAGGTGAAAAACTGTTTTTT.

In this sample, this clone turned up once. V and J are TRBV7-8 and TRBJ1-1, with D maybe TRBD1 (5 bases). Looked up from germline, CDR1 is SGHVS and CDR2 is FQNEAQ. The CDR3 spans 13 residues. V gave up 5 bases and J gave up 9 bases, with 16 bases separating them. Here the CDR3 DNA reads TGTGCCAGCAGCCGAGGCAGGGATTCTAAAGCTTTCTTT. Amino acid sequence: CASSRGRDSKAFF.

The CDR3 DNA follows: TGTGCCAGCAGCCCGAGGGCTTTGGTAGCGGGGGGGAGCTCCTACAATGAGCAGTTCTTC. Translated: CASSPRALVAGGSSYNEQFF. This chain links TRBV27 with TRBJ2-1; 11 bases are a match to TRBD2. The CDR3 spans 20 residues. Germline trimming cut 6 bases from V and 0 bases from J; bases unmatched to any gene: 16. CDR1 is MNHEY and CDR2 is SMNVEV in the germline V gene (reference sequence).

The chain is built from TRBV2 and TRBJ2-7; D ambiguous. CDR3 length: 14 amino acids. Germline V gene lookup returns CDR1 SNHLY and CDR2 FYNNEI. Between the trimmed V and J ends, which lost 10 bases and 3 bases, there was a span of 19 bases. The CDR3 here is CAKQAPGVFYEQYF. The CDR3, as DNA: TGTGCCAAACAAGCCCCCGGAGTGTTCTACGAGCAGTACTTC.

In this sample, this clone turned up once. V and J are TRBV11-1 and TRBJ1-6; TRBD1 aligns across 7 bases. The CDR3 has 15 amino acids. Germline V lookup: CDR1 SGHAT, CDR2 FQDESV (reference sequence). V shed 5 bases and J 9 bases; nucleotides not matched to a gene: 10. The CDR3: CASSLRDSLISPLHF. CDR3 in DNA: TGTGCCAGCAGCCTGCGGGACAGCCTTATTTCACCCCTCCACTTT.

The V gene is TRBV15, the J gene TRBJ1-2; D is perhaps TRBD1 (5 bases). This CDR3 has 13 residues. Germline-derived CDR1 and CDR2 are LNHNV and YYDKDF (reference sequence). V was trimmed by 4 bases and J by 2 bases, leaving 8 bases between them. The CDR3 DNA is TGTGCCACCAGCAATGGACACAACTATGGCTACACCTTC. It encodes CATSNGHNYGYTF.